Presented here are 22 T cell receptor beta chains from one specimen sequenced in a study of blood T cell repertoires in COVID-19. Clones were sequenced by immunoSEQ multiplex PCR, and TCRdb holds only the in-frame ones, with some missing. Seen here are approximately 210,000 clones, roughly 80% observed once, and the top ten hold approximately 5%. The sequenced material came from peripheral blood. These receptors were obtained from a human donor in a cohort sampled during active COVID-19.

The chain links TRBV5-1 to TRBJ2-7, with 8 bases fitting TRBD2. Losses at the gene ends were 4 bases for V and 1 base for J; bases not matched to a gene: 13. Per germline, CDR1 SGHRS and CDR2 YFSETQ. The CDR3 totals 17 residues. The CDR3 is CASSPTIRGGRSYEQYF. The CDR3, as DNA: TGCGCCAGCAGCCCGACAATTCGGGGGGGAAGATCCTACGAGCAGTACTTC.

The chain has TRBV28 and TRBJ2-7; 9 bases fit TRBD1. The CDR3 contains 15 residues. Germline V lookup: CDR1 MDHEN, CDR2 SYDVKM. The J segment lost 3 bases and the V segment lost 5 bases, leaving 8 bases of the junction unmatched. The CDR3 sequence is CASSTEGQGRYEQYF. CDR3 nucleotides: TGTGCCAGCAGTACCGAAGGACAGGGGCGCTACGAGCAGTACTTC.

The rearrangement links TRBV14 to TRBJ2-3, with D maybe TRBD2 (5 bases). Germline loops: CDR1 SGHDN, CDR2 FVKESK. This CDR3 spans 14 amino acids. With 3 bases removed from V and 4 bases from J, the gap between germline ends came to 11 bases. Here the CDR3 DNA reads TGTGCCAGCAGCCAGACCTTACTAGCAGATACGCAGTATTTT. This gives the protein CASSQTLLADTQYF. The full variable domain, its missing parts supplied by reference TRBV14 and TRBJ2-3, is EAGVTQFPSHSVIEKGQTVTLRCDPISGHDNLYWYRRVMGKEIKFLLHFVKESKQDESGMPNNRFLAERTGGTYSTLKVQPAELEDSGVYFCASSQTLLADTQYFGPGTRLTVL.

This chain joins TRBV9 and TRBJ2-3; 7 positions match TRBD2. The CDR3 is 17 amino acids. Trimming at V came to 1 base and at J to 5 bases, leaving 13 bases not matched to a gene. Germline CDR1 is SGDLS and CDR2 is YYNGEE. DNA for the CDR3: TGTGCCAGCAGCGTACCCGGTTCCGCGGGAGTTAGAGATACGCAGTATTTT. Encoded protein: CASSVPGSAGVRDTQYF.

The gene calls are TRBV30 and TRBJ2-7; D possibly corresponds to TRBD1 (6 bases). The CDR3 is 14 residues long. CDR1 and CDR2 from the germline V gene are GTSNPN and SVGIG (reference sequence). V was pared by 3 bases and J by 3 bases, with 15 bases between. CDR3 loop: CAWSALDRFYEQYF. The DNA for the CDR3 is TGTGCCTGGAGCGCCCTGGACAGATTCTACGAGCAGTACTTC.

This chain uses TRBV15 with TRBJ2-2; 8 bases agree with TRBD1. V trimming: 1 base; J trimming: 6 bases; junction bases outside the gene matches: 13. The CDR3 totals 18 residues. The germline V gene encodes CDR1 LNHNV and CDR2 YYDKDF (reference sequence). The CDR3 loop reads CATSRATGGNVFSGELFF. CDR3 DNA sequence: TGTGCCACCAGCAGAGCAACAGGGGGGAACGTATTTTCCGGGGAGCTGTTTTTT.

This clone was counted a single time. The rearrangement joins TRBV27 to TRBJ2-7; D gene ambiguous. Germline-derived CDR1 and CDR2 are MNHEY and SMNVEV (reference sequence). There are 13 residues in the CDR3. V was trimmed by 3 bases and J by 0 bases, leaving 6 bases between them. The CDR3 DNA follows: TGTGCCAGCAGTTTTTCTAGCTCCTACGAGCAGTACTTC. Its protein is CASSFSSSYEQYF.

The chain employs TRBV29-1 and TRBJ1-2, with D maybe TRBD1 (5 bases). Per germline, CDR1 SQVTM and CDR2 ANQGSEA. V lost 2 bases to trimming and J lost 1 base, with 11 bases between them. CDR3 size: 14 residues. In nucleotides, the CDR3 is TGCAGCGTTGAAAAGAACAGGATTAACTATGGCTACACCTTC. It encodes CSVEKNRINYGYTF.

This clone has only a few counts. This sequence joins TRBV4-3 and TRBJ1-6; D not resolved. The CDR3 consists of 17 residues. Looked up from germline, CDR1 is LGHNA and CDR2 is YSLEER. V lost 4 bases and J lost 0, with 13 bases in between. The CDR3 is CASSRARESSYNSPLHF. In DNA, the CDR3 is TGCGCCAGCAGCCGCGCCCGGGAGAGCTCCTATAATTCACCCCTCCACTTT.

The DNA for the CDR3 is TGTGCCAGCAGCTTAGGGGGGACGGGGGGCTACGAGCAGTACTTC. Translating it yields CASSLGGTGGYEQYF. V gene TRBV11-2 combines with J gene TRBJ2-7, with TRBD2 matching 7 bases. The CDR3 contains 15 residues. Germline CDR1 SGHAT, CDR2 FQNNGV. The V and J ends lost 1 base and 3 bases, in that order; junction bases with no gene match: 6.

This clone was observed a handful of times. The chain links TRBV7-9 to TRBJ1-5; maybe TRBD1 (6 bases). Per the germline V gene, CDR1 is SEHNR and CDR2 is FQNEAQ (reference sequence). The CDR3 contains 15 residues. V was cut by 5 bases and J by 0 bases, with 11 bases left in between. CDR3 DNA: TGTGCCAGCAGCCCGGGGGGCAATAGCAATCAGCCCCAGCATTTT. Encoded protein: CASSPGGNSNQPQHF.

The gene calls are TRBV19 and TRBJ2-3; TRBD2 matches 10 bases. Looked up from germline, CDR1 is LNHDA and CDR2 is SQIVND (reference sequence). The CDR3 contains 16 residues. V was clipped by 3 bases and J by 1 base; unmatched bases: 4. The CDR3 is CASSIGLAVGTDTQYF. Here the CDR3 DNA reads TGTGCCAGTAGTATCGGACTAGCGGTGGGCACAGATACGCAGTATTTT.

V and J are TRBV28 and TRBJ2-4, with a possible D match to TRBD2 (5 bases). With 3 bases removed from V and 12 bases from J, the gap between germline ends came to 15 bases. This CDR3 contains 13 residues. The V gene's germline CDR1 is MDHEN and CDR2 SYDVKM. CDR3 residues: CASSLTTPTAQYF. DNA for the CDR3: TGTGCCAGCAGTTTGACTACCCCGACGGCTCAGTACTTC.

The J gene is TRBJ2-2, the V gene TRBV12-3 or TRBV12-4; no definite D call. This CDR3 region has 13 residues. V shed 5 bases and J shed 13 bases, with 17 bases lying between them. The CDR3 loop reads CASSLRWALGLFF. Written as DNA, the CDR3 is TGTGCCAGCAGTCTTCGTTGGGCGTTGGGGCTGTTTTTT.

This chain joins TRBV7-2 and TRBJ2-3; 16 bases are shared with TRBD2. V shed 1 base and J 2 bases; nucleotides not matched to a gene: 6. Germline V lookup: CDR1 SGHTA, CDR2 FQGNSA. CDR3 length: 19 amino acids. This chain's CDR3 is CASSLVGTSGRGLTDTQYF. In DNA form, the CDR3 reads TGTGCCAGCAGCTTAGTTGGGACTAGCGGGAGGGGCCTCACAGATACGCAGTATTTT.

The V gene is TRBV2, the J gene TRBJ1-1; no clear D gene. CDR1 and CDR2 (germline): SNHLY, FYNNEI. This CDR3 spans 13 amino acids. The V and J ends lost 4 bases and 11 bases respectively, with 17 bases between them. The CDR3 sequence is CASSVEEAASAFF. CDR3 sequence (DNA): TGTGCCAGCAGTGTGGAGGAGGCGGCGAGCGCTTTCTTT.

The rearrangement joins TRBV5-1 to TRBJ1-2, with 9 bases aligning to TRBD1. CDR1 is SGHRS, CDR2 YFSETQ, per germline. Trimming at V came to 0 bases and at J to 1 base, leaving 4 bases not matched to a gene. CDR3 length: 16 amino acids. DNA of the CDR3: TGCGCCAGCAGCTTGGCCCCGGGACAGGGTAACTATGGCTACACCTTC. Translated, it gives CASSLAPGQGNYGYTF.

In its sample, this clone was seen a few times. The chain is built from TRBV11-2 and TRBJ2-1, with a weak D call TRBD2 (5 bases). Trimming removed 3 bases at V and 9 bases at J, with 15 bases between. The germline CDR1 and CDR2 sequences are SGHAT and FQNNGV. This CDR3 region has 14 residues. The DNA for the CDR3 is TGTGCCAGCAGCTTGGATAGAGTAGCGCCTGAGCAGTTCTTC. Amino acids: CASSLDRVAPEQFF. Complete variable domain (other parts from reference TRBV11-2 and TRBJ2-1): EAGVAQSPRYKIIEKRQSVAFWCNPISGHATLYWYQQILGQGPKLLIQFQNNGVVDDSQLPKDRFSAERLKGVDSTLKIQPAKLEDSAVYLCASSLDRVAPEQFFGPGTRLTVL.

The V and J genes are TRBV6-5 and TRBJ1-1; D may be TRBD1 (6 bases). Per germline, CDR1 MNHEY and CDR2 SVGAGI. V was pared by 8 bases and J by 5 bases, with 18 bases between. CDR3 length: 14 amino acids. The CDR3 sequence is CASQRDTKMTEAFF. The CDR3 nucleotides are TGTGCCAGCCAAAGGGACACGAAAATGACTGAAGCTTTCTTT.

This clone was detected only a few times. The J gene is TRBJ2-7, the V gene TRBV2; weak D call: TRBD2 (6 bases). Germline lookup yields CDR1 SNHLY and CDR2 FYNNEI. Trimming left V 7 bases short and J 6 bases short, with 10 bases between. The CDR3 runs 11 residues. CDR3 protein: CASTYGGEQYF. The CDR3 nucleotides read TGTGCCAGCACATACGGGGGCGAGCAGTACTTC.

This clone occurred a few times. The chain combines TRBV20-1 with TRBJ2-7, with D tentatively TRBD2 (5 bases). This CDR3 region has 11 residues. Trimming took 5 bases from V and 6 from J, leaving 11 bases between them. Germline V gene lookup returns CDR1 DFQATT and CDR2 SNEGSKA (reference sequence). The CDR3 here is CSASRTGEQYF. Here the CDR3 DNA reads TGCAGTGCTTCACGGACTGGCGAGCAGTACTTC.

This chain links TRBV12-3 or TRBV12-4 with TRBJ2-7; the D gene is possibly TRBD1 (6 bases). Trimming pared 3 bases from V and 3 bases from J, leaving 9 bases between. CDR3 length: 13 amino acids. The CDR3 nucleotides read TGTGCCAGCAGTTTCAGCAGGGGCTACGAGCAGTACTTC. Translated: CASSFSRGYEQYF.